This T cell receptor (beta chain) was recovered during a study of shared clonotypes between healthy human individuals (dated by TCRdb to 2018 to 2020). For context, the study as a whole: The cohort comprised two women and a few men aged 18 to 49 years. The study deeply sequenced blood TCR repertoires of several healthy adults to estimate repertoire size and the extent of clonotype sharing between individuals. Between about 0.85 and 9.5 billion PBMCs per donor were obtained by leukapheresis. For each donor, CD4 naive and CD4 memory were each given three plates, CD8 naive was given two plates, and CD8 memory was given one plate. Libraries were prepared and TCR repertoires were sequenced by different laboratories using diverse techniques, in order to increase sequencing depth and limit assay-specific biases.

Using the deep immunoSEQ assay, multiplex PCR amplified TCR CDR3 regions from genomic DNA. Extracted genomic DNA from each cell subset was spread evenly across all wells of several immunoSEQ 96-well plates, with each plate serving as a replicate. Each replicate PCR for sorted subsets received about 0.2 ug genomic DNA, equal to roughly 33,000 T cell genomes. Purified libraries were quantified with a Qubit 3.0 fluorometer, sized on a Bioanalyzer 2100, and re-quantified with the KAPA Library Quantification kit. Every immunoSEQ 96-well plate was sequenced on a separate single-read 150-cycle Illumina NextSeq 550 flow cell. Under the source paper's analysis protocol: Because only junctional sequences without quality scores were contained in the immunoSEQ output, filtering matching that applied to full-length reads could not be performed. To assign V/J genes and CDR3, sequences were annotated against IMGT germline references using PyIR, a Python wrapper for IgBLAST v1.9. Reads with weak V/J assignments (E-value above 1e-6), missing CDR3, stop codons, out-of-frame junctions, or ambiguous translated residues were removed. A V3J clonotype was defined by an identical inferred V gene, J gene, and CDR3 amino acid sequence. Percentage overlap between repertoires was calculated by dividing the number of shared unique clonotypes by the size of the smaller repertoire. RTK rarefaction, the Chao1 estimator, and Recon v2.1 estimates of unobserved clonotypes were used to assess repertoire richness. For all TCRbeta clonotypes obtained by the gDNA method from four donors, generation probabilities were computed with OLGA. This immuneACCESS table, as held by TCRdb, lists in-frame sequences with V and J called but not all clones. Of the missing ones, under half trace to an unresolved V gene in checked studies; the others have no known cause. The V and J calls and clone size are taken from that table; D and trimming were inferred from the DNA. The sample table shows 1.5 million to 2.5 million clones, and 85% to 95% are seen once. The top ten hold 1.2% of the sample.

CD8 naive samples were CD45RO-negative cells positively selected for CCR7, giving a CD45RA+CCR7+ population that excluded TemRA cells. Donors were healthy HIV-negative adults with no recently reported acute infections or vaccinations. Only Caucasian adults living in Nashville, Tennessee, USA were represented among the donors. Blood was collected by leukapheresis, and PBMCs were isolated by Ficoll-Histopaque density gradient centrifugation and then cryopreserved in liquid nitrogen vapor phase. Analytical flow cytometry was used to check the purity and quantity of every magnetically sorted T cell population. From each sorted fraction, genomic DNA was isolated and quantified by UV absorbance on a Nanodrop 2000c. A word on this clone: The target of this receptor is not known. No much larger clone is present one base from it, and per-base qualities are unavailable.

Broad study findings and their caveats: Sampling was restricted to blood, and TCR repertoires in tissues likely differ from the TCR repertoires found in blood. The genetic and exposure-history diversity represented was limited by the small number of donors. About 5% of naive CD4, more than 3% of naive CD8, approximately 2.2% of memory CD4, and about 0.4% of memory CD8 clonotypes were shared across several donors. Pairwise subsampling led to the expectation that sequencing depth would affect the degree of clonotype sharing among donors. Compared with non-shared clonotypes, the clonotypes found in all four sorted-subset donors had higher generation probabilities. Estimated clonotype richness was generally larger for naive than for memory subsets. Rarefaction of sorted-subset datasets indicated incomplete sequencing despite the large sequencing depth.

The receptor was derived from a man younger than 35 in good health. The sequencing sample was made of naive CD8+ T cells sorted from blood. Interpreted using the paper, the cell subset or site label stands for: CD45RA+CCR7+.

The CDR3 protein is CSLPAGRRAGELFF. The bases read TGCAGCCTCCCCGCAGGGCGTAGGGCCGGGGAGCTGTTTTTT. This chain is built from TRBV29-1 and TRBJ2-2, with TRBD1 tentatively as D gene (5 bases match). CDR3 length: 14 amino acids, cysteine to phenylalanine. Here the CDR3 DNA is all that survives: 42 bases in frame from base 1. The germline V gene supplies CDR1 SQVTM and CDR2 ANQGSEA. The germline ends are 19 bases apart after V is trimmed by 8 bases and J by 6 bases.